The rows below give T cell receptor beta chains drawn from one sample of a study of T-cell reconstitution after alpha-beta-depleted transplantation in children. A single record per CDR3 protein comes from TCRdb applying MiXCR to the PCR reads. The sample lists some 500,000 distinct CDR3 sequences, around a third occurring once. The sequenced sample was PBMCs from the stem cell graft donor, obtained from the stem cell graft. These receptors were obtained from a human donor who donated a stem cell graft to a child with aplastic anemia. Each CDR3 is given with its conserved first and last residue. Each record gives: J gene, V gene, D gene, clone size, CDR3 protein, CDR3 DNA. D genes are given only for firm matches. A row's size may be missing; if present it is once, few, many or a size class.

TRBJ2-1,TRBV29-1,NA,NA,CSTLVGSSYNEQFF,TGCAGCACCCTCGTCGGGAGCTCCTACAATGAGCAGTTCTTC
TRBJ2-5,TRBV4-3,TRBD1,NA,CASSQVRGHQTQYF,TGCGCCAGCAGCCAAGTAAGGGGGCATCAGACCCAGTACTTC
TRBJ2-3,TRBV20-1,TRBD2,NA,CSAMTSGSVDTQYF,TGCAGTGCTATGACTAGCGGGAGCGTAGATACGCAGTATTTT
TRBJ1-2,TRBV5-1,TRBD1,NA,CASSLHWQGAYGYTF,TGCGCCAGCAGCTTACATTGGCAGGGGGCCTATGGCTACACCTTC
TRBJ2-3,TRBV7-9,TRBD2,NA,CASSPWTSGRSDTQYF,TGTGCCAGCAGCCCCTGGACTAGCGGGAGATCGGATACGCAGTATTTT
TRBJ1-1,TRBV12-3/TRBV12-4,NA,NA,CASNSGRWNTEAFF,TGTGCCAGCAATTCGGGACGGTGGAACACTGAAGCTTTCTTT
TRBJ2-1,TRBV10-3,TRBD1,NA,CAISGGQGVSNEQFF,TGTGCCATCAGTGGGGGACAGGGGGTAAGCAATGAGCAGTTCTTC
TRBJ1-4,TRBV11-2,NA,NA,CASSLDRAVNEKLFF,TGTGCCAGCAGCTTAGATCGGGCGGTTAATGAAAAACTGTTTTTT
TRBJ2-1,TRBV6-1,TRBD2,NA,CASRNRDYNNEQFF,TGTGCCAGCAGGAACCGGGACTACAACAATGAGCAGTTCTTC
TRBJ2-1,TRBV4-3,TRBD2,NA,CASSQDATSDSYNEQFF,TGCGCCAGCAGCCAAGATGCGACTAGCGACTCCTACAATGAGCAGTTCTTC
TRBJ1-5,TRBV27,NA,NA,CASSSGGRGLRQPQHF,TGTGCCAGCAGTTCAGGCGGCCGGGGGTTGAGGCAGCCCCAGCATTTT
TRBJ2-2,TRBV20-1,TRBD2,NA,CSARRRDYYTGELFF,TGCAGTGCCCGGCGCCGGGACTACTACACCGGGGAGCTGTTTTTT
TRBJ1-5,TRBV7-2,TRBD1,NA,CASSFTGGKWPQHF,TGTGCCAGCAGCTTTACAGGGGGCAAATGGCCCCAGCATTTT
TRBJ2-1,TRBV5-4,NA,NA,CASSLIAGKYNEQFF,TGTGCCAGCAGCTTGATTGCAGGGAAATACAATGAGCAGTTCTTC
TRBJ2-6,TRBV6-1,TRBD2,NA,CAGSLDGLAGGAGANVLTF,TGTGCCGGCTCTCTGGATGGTCTAGCGGGAGGTGCTGGGGCCAACGTCCTGACTTTC
TRBJ2-2,TRBV20-1,NA,many,CSASPLPGELFF,TGCAGTGCTAGTCCCCTCCCCGGGGAGCTGTTTTTT
TRBJ2-1,TRBV7-2,TRBD2,NA,CASSQKSGKSGDEQFF,TGTGCCAGCAGCCAGAAAAGCGGGAAATCTGGGGATGAGCAGTTCTTC
TRBJ2-5,TRBV12-3/TRBV12-4,NA,NA,CASSFTEKETQYF,TGTGCCAGCAGTTTTACAGAGAAAGAGACCCAGTACTTC
TRBJ1-5,TRBV20-1,TRBD1,few,CSASRTGARGQPQHF,TGCAGTGCTAGTCGTACAGGGGCGCGGGGGCAGCCCCAGCATTTT
TRBJ2-1,TRBV29-1,NA,few,CSVDGFDSRNEQFF,TGCAGCGTTGATGGGTTTGACTCACGGAATGAGCAGTTCTTC
TRBJ2-2,TRBV5-6,NA,NA,CASSPGLLGELFF,TGTGCCAGCAGCCCGGGGCTCCTCGGGGAGCTGTTTTTT
TRBJ2-1,TRBV6-5,NA,NA,CASSSGTPSGPYNEQFF,TGTGCCAGCAGTTCTGGAACTCCCTCGGGTCCCTACAATGAGCAGTTCTTC
TRBJ1-5,TRBV2,TRBD1,NA,CASSEQGANNQPQHF,TGTGCCAGCAGTGAGCAGGGGGCGAATAATCAGCCCCAGCATTTT
TRBJ1-2,TRBV20-1,NA,few,CSARDIQGWEYGYTF,TGCAGTGCTAGAGATATACAGGGATGGGAGTATGGCTACACCTTC
TRBJ1-5,TRBV18,NA,few,CASSPVFGTASNQPQHF,TGTGCCAGCTCACCCGTTTTTGGGACGGCTAGCAATCAGCCCCAGCATTTT
TRBJ1-2,TRBV7-3,NA,few,CASSLGNGDGYTF,TGTGCCAGCAGCTTGGGTAACGGGGATGGCTACACCTTC
TRBJ2-1,TRBV7-6,NA,few,CASSLMTGAYNEQFF,TGTGCCAGCAGCTTAATGACGGGGGCCTACAATGAGCAGTTCTTC
TRBJ1-2,TRBV5-1,TRBD1,NA,CASRLTGTGGGYTF,TGCGCCAGCAGGTTAACCGGGACAGGGGGCGGCTACACCTTC
TRBJ2-3,TRBV29-1,TRBD1,NA,CSVGTGTLPDTQYF,TGCAGCGTTGGGACAGGGACCCTCCCGGATACGCAGTATTTT
TRBJ1-1,TRBV9,NA,few,CASNPRGWNTEAFF,TGTGCCAGCAACCCCCGAGGGTGGAACACTGAAGCTTTCTTT
TRBJ1-2,TRBV5-1,NA,NA,CASSLDSPLNYGYTF,TGCGCCAGCAGCTTGGACAGCCCCCTTAACTATGGCTACACCTTC
TRBJ1-5,TRBV6-2/TRBV6-3,NA,few,CASSPAEDQPQHF,TGTGCCAGCAGTCCCGCAGAGGACCAGCCCCAGCATTTT
TRBJ2-3,TRBV20-1,TRBD2,NA,CSAAGTSGRISSTDTQYF,TGCAGTGCCGCAGGGACTAGCGGGAGGATCTCTAGCACAGATACGCAGTATTTT
TRBJ1-2,TRBV20-1,NA,NA,CSASGVDGYTF,TGCAGTGCTAGCGGGGTAGATGGCTACACCTTC
TRBJ1-1,TRBV6-1,TRBD1,NA,CASSEPGQGRVNTEAFF,TGTGCCAGCAGTGAACCCGGACAGGGGAGGGTGAACACTGAAGCTTTCTTT
TRBJ1-6,TRBV28,NA,NA,CASSRTTGFLHF,TGTGCCAGCAGCCGAACTACAGGGTTCCTCCACTTT
TRBJ1-1,TRBV21-1,NA,NA,CASSEDRVNTEAFF,TGTGCCAGCAGCGAGGACAGGGTGAACACTGAAGCTTTCTTT
TRBJ2-6,TRBV7-2,NA,few,CASSPRLGAGANVLTF,TGTGCCAGCAGCCCCAGGCTTGGTGCTGGGGCCAACGTCCTGACTTTC
TRBJ2-1,TRBV6-5,NA,few,CASSYSRDSNEQFF,TGTGCCAGCAGTTACTCGCGGGACAGCAATGAGCAGTTCTTC
TRBJ2-3,TRBV12-3/TRBV12-4,NA,once,CASSADINTQYF,TGTGCCAGCAGTGCAGATATCAATACGCAGTATTTT
TRBJ2-1,TRBV20-1,TRBD2,NA,CSAPGGFYNEQFF,TGCAGTGCCCCGGGAGGGTTTTACAATGAGCAGTTCTTC
TRBJ1-3,TRBV4-1,TRBD1,NA,CASSQDLRGGSGNTIYF,TGCGCCAGCAGCCAAGACCTCAGGGGGGGATCTGGAAACACCATATATTTT
TRBJ2-5,TRBV20-1,NA,NA,CSARDWEGGLWQETQYF,TGCAGTGCTAGAGATTGGGAGGGGGGGCTTTGGCAAGAGACCCAGTACTTC
TRBJ2-1,TRBV4-2,NA,NA,CASSQFLPGVTYNEQFF,TGTGCCAGCAGCCAATTCTTGCCGGGAGTAACCTACAATGAGCAGTTCTTC